This TCR beta chain was captured by sequencing in a study of early T cells in non-severe SARS-CoV-2 infection. Study background: Sequencing of bulk RNA from unsorted whole blood was done, without chain pairing.

This clonotype showed up many times. Trimming left V 0 bases short and J 7 bases short, with 1 base between. The CDR3 is made up of 11 amino acids. TCRdb reprocessed the 5' RACE reads via MiXCR and lists one record per CDR3 protein. This table holds over 45,000 distinct CDR3 sequences, around 6.6% found once. The TCR originated in an adult who was a healthcare worker with PCR-confirmed SARS-CoV-2 infection or an uninfected control (not recorded which). The sample in question was whole blood, obtained at baseline. This chain connects TRBV12-3 or TRBV12-4 to TRBJ2-4; D remains unclear. The CDR3 loop reads CASSLANIQYF. As DNA, the CDR3 is TGTGCCAGCAGTTTAGCGAACATTCAGTACTTC.